Below are 11 T cell receptor beta chains sequenced from a single sample in a study of blood T cell repertoires in COVID-19. Some clones are missing from TCRdb's copy, which holds only in-frame ones; the method was immunoSEQ multiplex PCR. The sample includes tens of thousands of clones, 75% to 95% of them seen just once. Sequencing input: peripheral blood. These receptor sequences come from a human donor with active COVID-19. The donor label of this sample is uncertain.

The chain employs TRBV5-1 and TRBJ2-7; TRBD2 agrees at 13 bases. Losses at the gene ends were 1 base for V and 4 bases for J; bases not matched to a gene: 2. Per the germline V gene, CDR1 is SGHRS and CDR2 is YFSETQ. This CDR3 has 15 amino acids. Here the CDR3 DNA reads TGCGCCAGCAGCTTGACTAGCGGGGGGGCGTACGAGCAGTACTTC. Amino acids: CASSLTSGGAYEQYF. The variable domain in full, completed from reference TRBV5-1 and TRBJ2-7, reads KAGVTQTPRYLIKTRGQQVTLSCSPISGHRSVSWYQQTPGQGLQFLFEYFSETQRNKGNFPGRFSGRQFSNSRSEMNVSTLELGDSALYLCASSLTSGGAYEQYFGPGTRLTVT.

This clone was counted between two and nine times. The chain has TRBV5-1 and TRBJ2-2; D uncertain. Trimming shortened V by 0 bases and J by 1 base, and 4 bases separated the two germline ends. CDR3 length equals 14 residues. Germline V gene lookup returns CDR1 SGHRS and CDR2 YFSETQ. The CDR3: CASSLAGNTGELFF. CDR3 nucleotide sequence: TGCGCCAGCAGCTTGGCGGGGAACACCGGGGAGCTGTTTTTT.

V is TRBV4-2 and J is TRBJ1-1; D not certain. The germline V and J ends were trimmed by 0 bases and 4 bases, with 15 bases remaining between them. The CDR3 runs 16 residues. In germline, CDR1 is LGHNA, CDR2 YNFKEQ. CDR3 protein: CASSQETARGGTEAFF. CDR3 nucleotides: TGTGCCAGCAGCCAAGAAACGGCCCGGGGAGGCACTGAAGCTTTCTTT.

This clone was observed a single time. The chain is built from TRBV7-2 and TRBJ1-6; D is unclear. CDR3 size: 14 residues. The germline V and J ends were trimmed by 5 bases and 11 bases, with 16 bases remaining between them. Germline V gene sequence: CDR1 SGHTA, CDR2 FQGNSA. The CDR3 coding sequence is TGTGCCAGCAGCGCAGGAGGCCGCGCGGCACCCCTCCACTTT. Translated, it gives CASSAGGRAAPLHF. The full variable domain, in which reference TRBV7-2 and TRBJ1-6 provide the parts outside the CDR3, is GAGVSQSPSNKVTEKGKDVELRCDPISGHTALYWYRQSLGQGLEFLIYFQGNSAPDKSGLPSDRFSAERTGGSVSTLTIQRTQQEDSAVYLCASSAGGRAAPLHFGNGTRLTVT.

V usage is TRBV9 and J usage is TRBJ1-6; D remains ambiguous. The CDR3 is 15 amino acids. Trimming cost V 3 bases and J 0 bases, with 7 bases left between them. Germline V gene data show CDR1 as SGDLS and CDR2 as YYNGEE. CDR3 in DNA: TGTGCCAGCAGCGGGAGGAGCTCCTATAATTCACCCCTCCACTTT. Translated, it gives CASSGRSSYNSPLHF. Full variable domain (rest looked up from reference TRBV9 and TRBJ1-6): DSGVTQTPKHLITATGQRVTLRCSPRSGDLSVYWYQQSLDQGLQFLIQYYNGEERAKGNILERFSAQQFPDLHSELNLSSLELGDSALYFCASSGRSSYNSPLHFGNGTRLTVT.

J is TRBJ2-1 and V is TRBV9; 7 nucleotides align to TRBD1. V shed 0 bases, J shed 9 bases, and the junction held 9 bases outside the gene matches. Germline V CDR1 and CDR2: SGDLS, YYNGEE. This CDR3 comprises 15 residues. The CDR3 loop reads CASSVEGRGRVEQFF. In DNA, the CDR3 is TGTGCCAGCAGCGTAGAAGGAAGGGGGCGGGTTGAGCAGTTCTTC.

The gene calls are TRBV6-5 and TRBJ1-2; 7 bases are a match to TRBD1. V dropped 0 bases and J dropped 5; count of bases not matched to a gene: 6. This CDR3 is 15 amino acids long. CDR1 MNHEY and CDR2 SVGAGI come from the germline V gene. CDR3 region: CASSYSGGELYGYTF. The CDR3 DNA follows: TGTGCCAGCAGTTACTCAGGGGGCGAACTGTATGGCTACACCTTC.

The V gene is TRBV19, the J gene TRBJ1-2; 10 nucleotides agree with TRBD1. In germline, CDR1 is LNHDA, CDR2 SQIVND (reference sequence). With 8 bases clipped from V and 2 bases from J, the junction kept 2 bases outside the gene matches. This CDR3 spans 13 amino acids. CDR3: CASVGQGNYGYTF. The CDR3 DNA reads TGTGCCAGTGTGGGACAGGGGAACTATGGCTACACCTTC.

This sequence joins TRBV5-1 and TRBJ1-5; 8 nucleotides line up with TRBD1. The CDR3 covers 14 residues. With 4 bases clipped from V and 7 bases from J, the junction kept 7 bases outside the gene matches. Germline values: CDR1 SGHRS, CDR2 YFSETQ. The CDR3 loop is CASSLDRGGQPQHF. In DNA form, the CDR3 reads TGCGCCAGCAGCCTCGACAGGGGAGGACAGCCCCAGCATTTT.

The CDR3: CASSISSGGGETQYF. CDR3 bases: TGTGCCAGTAGTATTTCTAGCGGGGGCGGAGAGACCCAGTACTTC. The V and J genes are TRBV19 and TRBJ2-5; 10 nucleotides match TRBD2. The length of the CDR3 is 15 residues. The germline V gene has CDR1 LNHDA and CDR2 SQIVND (reference sequence). J lost 4 bases, V lost 3 bases, and 5 bases had no gene match.

The genes are TRBV7-2 and TRBJ2-3, with D possibly being TRBD2 (7 bases). This CDR3 has 16 amino acids. Germline V CDR1 and CDR2: SGHTA, FQGNSA. The V gene lost 1 base and the J gene lost 2 bases, with 13 bases spanning the gap. The CDR3, as DNA: TGTGCCAGCAGCTTAGAAAGGGGGGGATACACAGATACGCAGTATTTT. Translating gives CASSLERGGYTDTQYF.